This TCR beta chain emerged from a study of blood T cell repertoires in COVID-19. About the study: The samples span acute and convalescent COVID-19 from the United States, Italy and Spain. T cells, B-cell-depleted T cells, or PBMCs supplied cDNA or gDNA.

The CDR3 is 15 amino acids. The germline V gene encodes CDR1 MNHEY and CDR2 SVGAGI. The V gene lost 3 bases and the J gene lost 0 bases, with 9 bases spanning the gap. This clone was recorded once. In the original analysis: Cell counts per sample came from amplifying reference gene primers. This table comes from immunoSEQ multiplex PCR, and its TCRdb copy is limited to in-frame clones, with some not included. The V and J calls and clone size are taken from that table; D and trimming were inferred from the DNA. The sample contains about 350,000 clones, 91% of which appear only once. This chain connects TRBV6-5 to TRBJ1-3; D call uncertain. The sample was peripheral blood. This clonotype originated in a woman aged 18-30 years who had recovered from COVID-19. The DNA for the CDR3 is TGTGCCAGCAGTTATGGAGCGGACTCTGGAAACACCATATATTTT. This encodes CASSYGADSGNTIYF.